These T cell receptor beta chains were read from a single sample in a study of cytomegalovirus exposure and HLA in healthy donors. Sequenced by immunoSEQ multiplex PCR; TCRdb stores in-frame clones only, minus some. The sample carries some 40,000 clones, 60% to 70% recorded once. Sequenced input: PBMCs. Receptors were obtained from a man in his fifties or sixties in good health and CMV-seropositive. Both conserved end residues are part of each CDR3. D genes are given only for firm matches. Clone size is not always given. Where it is, it says once, few, many or a class for expanded clones.

d_call	v_call	clone_size	j_call	cdr3_aa	cdr3_nt
NA	TRBV5-6	NA	TRBJ1-5	CASSLVGVNQPQHF	TGTGCCAGCAGCTTGGTAGGGGTGAATCAGCCCCAGCATTTT
NA	TRBV5-1	NA	TRBJ2-2	CASSLVTANTGELFF	TGCGCCAGCAGCTTGGTTACGGCGAACACCGGGGAGCTGTTTTTT
NA	TRBV28	once	TRBJ2-2	CASGTYANTGELFF	TGTGCCAGCGGGACATACGCGAACACCGGGGAGCTGTTTTTT
TRBD1	TRBV29-1	NA	TRBJ2-7	CSVGQGSSYEQYF	TGCAGCGTGGGACAGGGGAGCTCCTACGAGCAGTACTTC
TRBD1	TRBV6-6	NA	TRBJ1-1	CASSSGTAEAFF	TGTGCCAGCAGTTCCGGGACAGCTGAAGCTTTCTTT
NA	TRBV5-5	few	TRBJ2-5	CASSREETQYF	TGTGCCAGCAGCCGGGAGGAGACCCAGTACTTC
NA	TRBV20-1	few	TRBJ2-7	CSGKLAYEQYF	TGCAGTGGGAAACTAGCTTACGAGCAGTACTTC
TRBD2	TRBV27	NA	TRBJ2-1	CASSIAGHSYNEQFF	TGTGCCAGCAGTATAGCGGGGCACTCCTACAATGAGCAGTTCTTC
TRBD1	TRBV5-5	NA	TRBJ1-2	CASSPGQGRPYGYTF	TGTGCCAGCAGCCCGGGACAGGGGCGGCCCTATGGCTACACCTTC
NA	TRBV6-4	NA	TRBJ2-6	CASSDSLSGANVLTF	TGTGCCAGCAGTGATTCCCTCTCTGGGGCCAACGTCCTGACTTTC
TRBD1	TRBV11-2	NA	TRBJ1-3	CASSAPGGHGNTIYF	TGTGCCAGCAGCGCACCAGGGGGCCATGGAAACACCATATATTTT
NA	TRBV6-5	NA	TRBJ1-1	CASSSGQWGNTEAFF	TGTGCCAGCAGTTCCGGACAGTGGGGGAACACTGAAGCTTTCTTT
TRBD1	TRBV7-2	few	TRBJ2-5	CASSLVGGTGSETQYF	TGTGCCAGCAGCTTAGTTGGGGGGACAGGGTCAGAGACCCAGTACTTC
NA	TRBV6-5	NA	TRBJ2-2	CASSYYEQGYTGELFF	TGTGCCAGCAGTTACTACGAACAGGGTTACACCGGGGAGCTGTTTTTT
NA	TRBV14	NA	TRBJ2-3	CASSQGADTQYF	TGTGCCAGCAGCCAAGGCGCGGATACGCAGTATTTT
NA	TRBV29-1	NA	TRBJ2-7	CSVISRGRYEQYF	TGCAGCGTGATCTCCCGAGGGAGGTACGAGCAGTACTTC
NA	TRBV30	few	TRBJ2-7	CAWNRGSTPYEQYF	TGTGCCTGGAATAGGGGGAGTACCCCCTACGAGCAGTACTTC
NA	TRBV7-9	NA	TRBJ1-1	CSSSFSAGAFF	TGTTCCAGCAGCTTTTCGGCGGGAGCTTTCTTT
NA	TRBV7-9	NA	TRBJ2-5	CASSLGDILLQETQYF	TGTGCCAGCAGCTTGGGGGACATTCTTCTACAAGAGACCCAGTACTTC
NA	TRBV14	NA	TRBJ1-1	CASSQVTGVRGNTEAFF	TGTGCCAGCAGCCAAGTCACCGGAGTAAGGGGGAACACTGAAGCTTTCTTT
TRBD2	TRBV7-9	NA	TRBJ2-1	CASSNAGTNPYNEQFF	TGTGCCAGCAGCAACGCCGGGACTAACCCCTACAATGAGCAGTTCTTC
NA	TRBV2	NA	TRBJ2-1	CASSINNEQFF	TGTGCCAGCAGTATAAACAATGAGCAGTTCTTC
NA	TRBV19	few	TRBJ2-3	CATREGGYTDTQYF	TGTGCCACAAGGGAGGGGGGATACACAGATACGCAGTATTTT
NA	TRBV7-9	NA	TRBJ2-3	CASSSRREAGGTDTQYF	TGTGCCAGCAGCTCGCGGAGGGAGGCCGGGGGCACAGATACGCAGTATTTT
TRBD2	TRBV5-6	NA	TRBJ2-2	CASSLEVSGANTGELFF	TGTGCCAGCAGCTTGGAGGTTAGCGGGGCGAACACCGGGGAGCTGTTTTTT
NA	TRBV6-1	NA	TRBJ1-5	CASRPEFNQPQHF	TGTGCCAGCAGGCCGGAGTTCAATCAGCCCCAGCATTTT
TRBD1	TRBV18	NA	TRBJ2-3	CASSPKTGGTDTQYF	TGTGCCAGCTCACCAAAGACAGGGGGCACAGATACGCAGTATTTT
TRBD1	TRBV6-6	NA	TRBJ2-3	CALRDRGTDTQYF	TGTGCCCTCCGGGACAGGGGAACAGATACGCAGTATTTT
NA	TRBV5-1	NA	TRBJ1-2	CASSLAGNNYGYTF	TGCGCCAGCAGCTTGGCAGGGAATAACTATGGCTACACCTTC
TRBD2	TRBV7-2	NA	TRBJ2-1	CASSFLAGVGEQFF	TGTGCCAGCAGCTTCCTAGCGGGAGTGGGTGAGCAGTTCTTC
TRBD1	TRBV29-1	NA	TRBJ1-2	CSVEDTGDGYTF	TGCAGCGTTGAAGATACAGGGGATGGCTACACCTTC
NA	TRBV29-1	NA	TRBJ2-1	CSGAGAPNLDEQFF	TGCAGCGGAGCAGGGGCGCCTAATTTGGATGAGCAGTTCTTC